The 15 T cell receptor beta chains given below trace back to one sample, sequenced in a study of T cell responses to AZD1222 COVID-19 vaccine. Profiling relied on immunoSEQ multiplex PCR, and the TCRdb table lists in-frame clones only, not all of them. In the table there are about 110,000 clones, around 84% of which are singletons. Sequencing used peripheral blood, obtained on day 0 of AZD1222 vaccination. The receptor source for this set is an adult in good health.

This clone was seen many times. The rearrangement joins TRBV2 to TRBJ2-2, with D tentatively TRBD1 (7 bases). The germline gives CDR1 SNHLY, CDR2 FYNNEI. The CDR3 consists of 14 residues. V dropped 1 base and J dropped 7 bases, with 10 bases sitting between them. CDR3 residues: CASSEVQGGGELFF. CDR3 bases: TGTGCCAGCAGTGAAGTCCAGGGGGGCGGGGAGCTGTTTTTT.

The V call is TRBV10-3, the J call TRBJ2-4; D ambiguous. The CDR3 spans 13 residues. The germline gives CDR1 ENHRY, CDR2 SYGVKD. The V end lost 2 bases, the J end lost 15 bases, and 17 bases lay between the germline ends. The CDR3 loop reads CAISEPRSETLYF. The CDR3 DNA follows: TGTGCCATCAGTGAGCCACGGTCGGAAACTTTGTACTTC.

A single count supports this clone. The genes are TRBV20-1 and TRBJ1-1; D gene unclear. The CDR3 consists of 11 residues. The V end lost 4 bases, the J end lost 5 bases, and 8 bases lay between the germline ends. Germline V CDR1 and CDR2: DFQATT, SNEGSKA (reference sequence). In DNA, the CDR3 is TGCAGTGCTATGAAGGGAACTGAAGCTTTCTTT. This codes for CSAMKGTEAFF.

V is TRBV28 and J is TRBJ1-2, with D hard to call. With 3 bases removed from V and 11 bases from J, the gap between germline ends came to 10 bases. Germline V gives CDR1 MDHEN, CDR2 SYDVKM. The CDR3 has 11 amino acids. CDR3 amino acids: CASSFWGGYTF. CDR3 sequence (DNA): TGTGCCAGCAGTTTTTGGGGAGGGTACACCTTC.

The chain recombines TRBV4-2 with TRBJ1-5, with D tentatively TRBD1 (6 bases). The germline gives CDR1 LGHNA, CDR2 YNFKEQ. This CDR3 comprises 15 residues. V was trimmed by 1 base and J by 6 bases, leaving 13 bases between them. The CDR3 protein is CASSQVPDSVQPQHF. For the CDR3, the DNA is TGTGCCAGCAGCCAAGTCCCGGACAGTGTTCAGCCCCAGCATTTT.

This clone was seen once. CDR3 bases: TGTGCCAGCAGTTACCAGGGGGGGCTCACAGATACGCAGTATTTT. Its translation: CASSYQGGLTDTQYF. This chain connects TRBV6-5 to TRBJ2-3, with D perhaps matching TRBD1 or TRBD2 (7 bases each). Trimming left V 2 bases short and J 2 bases short, with 11 bases between. Germline values: CDR1 MNHEY, CDR2 SVGAGI. This CDR3 has 15 residues.

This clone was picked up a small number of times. The CDR3 loop is CASSSNRGKHF. The CDR3 nucleotides read TGTGCCAGCAGTTCAAACAGGGGAAAGCATTTT. V and J are TRBV28 and TRBJ1-5, with 7 nucleotides matching TRBD1. V lost 4 bases, J lost 14 bases, and 5 bases stayed unmatched. There are 11 residues in the CDR3. Germline values: CDR1 MDHEN, CDR2 SYDVKM.

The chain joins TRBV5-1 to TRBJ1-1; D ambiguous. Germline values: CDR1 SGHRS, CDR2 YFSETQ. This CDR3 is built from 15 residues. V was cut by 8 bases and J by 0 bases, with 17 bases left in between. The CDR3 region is CASFSEAAVNTEAFF. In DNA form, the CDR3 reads TGCGCCAGTTTTAGCGAAGCAGCAGTGAACACTGAAGCTTTCTTT.

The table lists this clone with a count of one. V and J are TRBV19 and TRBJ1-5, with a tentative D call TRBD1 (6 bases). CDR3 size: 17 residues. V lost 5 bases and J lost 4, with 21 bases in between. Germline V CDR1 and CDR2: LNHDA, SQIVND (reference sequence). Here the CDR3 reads CASSVRQDGNLNQPQHF. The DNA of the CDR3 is TGTGCCAGTAGTGTTAGACAGGATGGGAATTTGAATCAGCCCCAGCATTTT.

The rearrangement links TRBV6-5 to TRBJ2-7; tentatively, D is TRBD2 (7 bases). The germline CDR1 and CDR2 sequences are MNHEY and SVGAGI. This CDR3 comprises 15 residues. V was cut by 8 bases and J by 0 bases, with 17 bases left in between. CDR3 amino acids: CASRSRGLNSYEQYF. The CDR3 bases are TGTGCCAGCCGGTCGCGGGGGCTAAACTCCTACGAGCAGTACTTC.

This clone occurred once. The CDR3 bases are TGCGCCAGCAGCCAAGGACTAGCGGGGCCTTTTGGGATGAATGAGCAGTTCTTC. Amino acids: CASSQGLAGPFGMNEQFF. This chain connects TRBV4-1 to TRBJ2-1, with 11 bases lining up with TRBD2. CDR1 MGHRA and CDR2 YSYEKL come from the germline V gene. The CDR3 covers 18 residues. The trim removed 1 base at V and 7 bases at J, leaving 12 bases unmatched.

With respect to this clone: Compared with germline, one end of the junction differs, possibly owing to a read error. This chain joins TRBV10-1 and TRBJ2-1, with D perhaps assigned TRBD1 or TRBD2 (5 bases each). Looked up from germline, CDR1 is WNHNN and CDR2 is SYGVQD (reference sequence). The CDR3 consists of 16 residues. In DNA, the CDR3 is TGCGCCAGCAGTTTGCCCGGGACCCCAAGGTTATGGGCCTGGATCTTC. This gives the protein CASSLPGTPRLWAWIF.

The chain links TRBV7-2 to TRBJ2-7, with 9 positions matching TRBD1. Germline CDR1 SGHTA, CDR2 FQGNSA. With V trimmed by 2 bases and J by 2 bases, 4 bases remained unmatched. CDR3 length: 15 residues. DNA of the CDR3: TGTGCCAGCAGCTTACCCACAGGGGGCCCCTACGAGCAGTACTTC. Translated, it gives CASSLPTGGPYEQYF.

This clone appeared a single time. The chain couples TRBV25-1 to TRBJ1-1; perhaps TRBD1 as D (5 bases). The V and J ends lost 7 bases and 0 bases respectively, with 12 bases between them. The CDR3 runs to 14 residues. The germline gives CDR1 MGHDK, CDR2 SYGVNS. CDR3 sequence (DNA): TGTGCCAGCACAACGCGGGGGGTGAACACTGAAGCTTTCTTT. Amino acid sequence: CASTTRGVNTEAFF.

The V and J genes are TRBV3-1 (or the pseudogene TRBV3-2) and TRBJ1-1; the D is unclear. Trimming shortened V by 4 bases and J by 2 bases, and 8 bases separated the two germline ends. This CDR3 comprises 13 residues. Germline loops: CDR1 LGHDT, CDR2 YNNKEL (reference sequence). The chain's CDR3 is CASSRTDNTEAFF. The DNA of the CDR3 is TGTGCCAGCAGCCGGACTGATAACACTGAAGCTTTCTTT.